A single sample gave rise to the 3 T cell receptor beta chains below, sequenced in a study of shared clonotypes between healthy human individuals. Measured with immunoSEQ multiplex PCR; TCRdb has only the in-frame clones, and not every one. This repertoire shows roughly 2 million clones, approximately 94% found once; its top ten account for about 0.13%. The specimen was naive CD4+ T cells sorted from blood. This sample's subset: CD45RA+ positively selected. These receptors originate from a man aged 18 to 30 in good health.

This chain joins TRBV5-1 and TRBJ2-3; D may be TRBD2 (6 bases). This CDR3 region has 16 residues. Between the trimmed V and J ends, which lost 0 bases and 0 bases, there was a span of 11 bases. CDR1 and CDR2 (germline): SGHRS, YFSETQ. This CDR3 is CASSLEWGTSTDTQYF. The CDR3 DNA sequence: TGCGCCAGCAGCTTGGAATGGGGGACTAGCACAGATACGCAGTATTTT. Full variable domain (remainder filled in from reference TRBV5-1 and TRBJ2-3): KAGVTQTPRYLIKTRGQQVTLSCSPISGHRSVSWYQQTPGQGLQFLFEYFSETQRNKGNFPGRFSGRQFSNSRSEMNVSTLELGDSALYLCASSLEWGTSTDTQYFGPGTRLTVL.

V gene TRBV14 combines with J gene TRBJ2-6; TRBD1 aligns across 9 bases. Germline trimming cut 4 bases from V and 0 bases from J; bases unmatched to any gene: 7. The germline V gene encodes CDR1 SGHDN and CDR2 FVKESK. This CDR3 region has 18 residues. The CDR3 DNA is TGTGCCAGCAGCCCGGGACAGGGAGGCTACTCTGGGGCCAACGTCCTGACTTTC. This encodes CASSPGQGGYSGANVLTF. Full variable domain (rest looked up from reference TRBV14 and TRBJ2-6): EAGVTQFPSHSVIEKGQTVTLRCDPISGHDNLYWYRRVMGKEIKFLLHFVKESKQDESGMPNNRFLAERTGGTYSTLKVQPAELEDSGVYFCASSPGQGGYSGANVLTFGAGSRLTVL.

The table lists this clone with a count of one. This sequence joins TRBV5-4 and TRBJ2-5, with D possibly called TRBD1 or TRBD2 (5 bases each). V was trimmed by 1 base and J by 3 bases, leaving 10 bases between them. Germline values: CDR1 SGHNT, CDR2 YYREEE (reference sequence). This CDR3 is 14 amino acids long. The CDR3: CASSLQGREETQYF. The DNA of the CDR3 is TGTGCCAGCAGCTTGCAGGGACGAGAAGAGACCCAGTACTTC.